This TCR beta chain was captured by sequencing in a study of blood T cell repertoires in COVID-19. The wider study: Sources were T cells, B-cell-depleted T cells, or PBMCs; the material itself was cDNA or gDNA.

In the authors' workflow: Researchers report that nucleated cell counts were estimated from reference gene primer amplification. Clones were sequenced by immunoSEQ multiplex PCR, and TCRdb holds only the in-frame ones, with some missing. V, J and clone size are taken as reported in that table, and D and trimming were inferred from the DNA itself. The sample has 130,000 to 150,000 clones, over 75% seen once. This CDR3 region has 15 residues. Trimming shortened V by 5 bases and J by 3 bases, and 17 bases separated the two germline ends. Germline loops: CDR1 SGHTA, CDR2 FQGNSA. Residents of about 25 US areas, aged about 18 to 89 years, made up the participants. Clinical histories supplied by participants themselves formed the basis of cohort assignment.

Sequencing input: PBMCs or T cells enriched from blood (not recorded which). The sequence derives from a woman between 25 and 40 years old with acute COVID-19. The chain recombines TRBV7-2 with TRBJ2-7; a weak D match, TRBD2 (6 bases). The CDR3 DNA is TGTGCCAGCAGCCAGTTCGGTACGCGGGACTACGAGCAGTACTTC. Its protein is CASSQFGTRDYEQYF.